This is a list of T cell receptor beta chains from one sample in a study of cytomegalovirus exposure and HLA in healthy donors. Libraries were prepared by immunoSEQ multiplex PCR; TCRdb keeps only in-frame clonotypes and omits some of them. The table shows around 99,000 clones, with approximately 74% occurring only once. The material sequenced was PBMCs. Source of these receptors: a woman in her forties in good health and CMV-seropositive. The CDR3 runs from the conserved cysteine through the conserved F or W. A D gene is named only where the DNA matches it firmly. Not every row has a clone size; where given, it reads once, few, many or a size class.

TRBV7-8	NA	TRBJ1-1	NA	TGTGCCAGCAGCTTTGGGGGGGCGCGGTCAGGGAACACTGAAGCTTTCTTT	CASSFGGARSGNTEAFF
TRBV7-9	few	TRBJ1-2	TRBD1	TGTGCCAGCAGCTCCCTTGGGGCAGAACAGGGGAACGGCTACACCTTC	CASSSLGAEQGNGYTF
TRBV15	NA	TRBJ2-5	NA	TGTGCCACCAGCGCACACGCCGGGACACTTCAAGAGACCCAGTACTTC	CATSAHAGTLQETQYF
TRBV19	few	TRBJ1-1	TRBD1	TGTGCCAGTAGTAAGGCGGGACAGGGAAACACTGAAGCTTTCTTT	CASSKAGQGNTEAFF
TRBV5-1	once	TRBJ1-1	NA	TGCGCCAGCAGCTGGAACCCCTCGGACAGGAACACTGAAGCTTTCTTT	CASSWNPSDRNTEAFF
TRBV6-1	NA	TRBJ1-5	TRBD1	TGTGCCAGCAGACGAACCGGGACAGCTAATCAGCCCCAGCATTTT	CASRRTGTANQPQHF
TRBV5-6	NA	TRBJ2-7	NA	TGTGCCAGCCCAGCTCTCCCCCGGGACAAGGCCTACGAGCAGTACTTC	CASPALPRDKAYEQYF
TRBV6-1	once	TRBJ1-2	TRBD1	TGTGCCAGCAGTGAGACAGGGGGCGATGGCTACACCTTC	CASSETGGDGYTF
TRBV11-2	NA	TRBJ2-1	TRBD2	TGTGCCAGCAGCGCGGGACTAGGGTCCTACAATGAGCAGTTCTTC	CASSAGLGSYNEQFF
TRBV18	NA	TRBJ2-7	NA	TGTGCCAGCTCACCACCAGACGGTTCGGGGAGGCAGTACTTC	CASSPPDGSGRQYF
TRBV2	few	TRBJ2-2	NA	TGTGCCAGCAGTGTTACACTACCCAACACCGGGGAGCTGTTTTTT	CASSVTLPNTGELFF
TRBV14	NA	TRBJ1-6	NA	TGTGCCAGCAGCCAAGTTGGTGGAGATAATTCACCCCTCCACTTT	CASSQVGGDNSPLHF
TRBV9	NA	TRBJ1-1	TRBD1	TGTGCCAGCAGCGTCGACAGGGGTGTGAACACTGAAGCTTTCTTT	CASSVDRGVNTEAFF
TRBV10-3	few	TRBJ1-1	NA	TGTGCCATCAGAGGCCCGGCGGGTGAAGCTTTCTTT	CAIRGPAGEAFF
TRBV19	NA	TRBJ1-2	NA	TGTGCCAGTAGTATTAACAGAAGTAACTATGGCTACACCTTC	CASSINRSNYGYTF
TRBV4-2	NA	TRBJ1-5	NA	TGTGCCAGCAGCCAAGAGGAACAACAGGGTGGCAATCAGCCCCAGCATTTT	CASSQEEQQGGNQPQHF
TRBV10-3	NA	TRBJ2-1	TRBD2	TGTGCCATCAGTGAGGGCGGGGGGATCACTGAGCAGTTCTTC	CAISEGGGITEQFF
TRBV15	NA	TRBJ2-1	NA	TGTGCCACCAGCAGAGATATTAGCTCCTACAATGAGCAGTTCTTC	CATSRDISSYNEQFF
TRBV28	NA	TRBJ1-1	NA	TGTGCCAGCAGTTTCCCCAGGGAACAAGTAATGAACACTGAAGCTTTCTTT	CASSFPREQVMNTEAFF
TRBV30	many	TRBJ1-3	NA	TGTGCCTGGAGTCCCGGGGAGCTACTGCAAAACACCATATATTTT	CAWSPGELLQNTIYF
TRBV7-9	few	TRBJ2-3	NA	TGTGCCAGCAGCCGAGCACGGGCAGATACGCAGTATTTT	CASSRARADTQYF
TRBV6-1	NA	TRBJ1-2	NA	TGTGCCAGCAGTGAATGGGGGGGGAGGTTC	CASSEWGGRF
TRBV2	NA	TRBJ2-5	TRBD1	TGTGCCAGCAGCCAATTTCCGGGACAGGGGGAGACCCAGTACTTC	CASSQFPGQGETQYF
TRBV5-1	NA	TRBJ1-2	TRBD1	TGCGCCAGCAGCTTGGGTGGGACAGCTAACTATGGCTACACCTTC	CASSLGGTANYGYTF
TRBV6-4	once	TRBJ1-6	NA	TGTGCCAGCAGTGCGGACTCGGAATCACCCCTCCACTTT	CASSADSESPLHF
TRBV7-9	NA	TRBJ1-3	NA	TGTGCCAGCAGCTCCGGCAGGACATTAAACACCATATATTTT	CASSSGRTLNTIYF
TRBV7-2	NA	TRBJ1-2	TRBD1	TGTGCCAGCAGCACACAGGGGAACTATGGCTACACCTTC	CASSTQGNYGYTF
TRBV6-6	NA	TRBJ1-6	NA	TGTGCCAGCAGTCGGGACACCTCCTATAATTCACCCCTCCACTTT	CASSRDTSYNSPLHF
TRBV10-3	NA	TRBJ1-3	NA	TGTGCCATCAGTGAGCGGCCAGGGACTACTGGAAACACCATATATTTT	CAISERPGTTGNTIYF
TRBV14	once	TRBJ2-5	NA	TGTGCCAGCAGCCCACGTTCCTCGCGGGGGCCACAAGAGACCCAGTACTTC	CASSPRSSRGPQETQYF
TRBV10-3	few	TRBJ2-3	TRBD1	TGTGCCAAAAGGGACAGGGAGACAGATACGCAGTATTTT	CAKRDRETDTQYF
TRBV7-2	NA	TRBJ2-1	TRBD2	TGTGCCAGCAGCTTACAGGGAGGGCGAGGGAATGAGCAGTTCTTC	CASSLQGGRGNEQFF
TRBV6-6	few	TRBJ2-1	TRBD2	TGTGCCAGCACCCAGGGACTAGCGGGAAATGAGCAGTTCTTC	CASTQGLAGNEQFF
TRBV19	NA	TRBJ2-2	NA	TGTGCCAGTAGTATAGGGGGCGCGTCCGGGGAGCTGTTTTTT	CASSIGGASGELFF
TRBV6-5	NA	TRBJ2-1	TRBD2	TGTGCCAGCGGGTGGACTAGCCACAATGAGCAGTTCTTC	CASGWTSHNEQFF
TRBV9	NA	TRBJ1-1	TRBD1	TGTGCCAGCAGCCCCCGGGACAGGGGGAGCACTGAAGCTTTCTTT	CASSPRDRGSTEAFF
TRBV5-1	NA	TRBJ2-5	TRBD2	TGCGCCAGCAGCTTACTAGCGGGGGGCAATATTGGAGAGACCCAGTACTTC	CASSLLAGGNIGETQYF
TRBV2	NA	TRBJ2-7	NA	TGTGCCAGCAGTGAAATCCGACTAGAGCAGTACTTC	CASSEIRLEQYF
TRBV7-3	NA	TRBJ1-1	TRBD1	TGTGCCAGCAGCTTGGAGGGGACAGGGAACGGTGAAGCTTTCTTT	CASSLEGTGNGEAFF
TRBV7-8	NA	TRBJ1-3	NA	TGTGCCAGCAGCTTAGTAGGGGCCTCTGGAAACACCATATATTTT	CASSLVGASGNTIYF